The 18 T cell receptor beta chains below all came from one sample that was sequenced in a study of OX40 agonist ivuxolimab in advanced cancers. The repertoire was sequenced with immunoSEQ multiplex PCR; TCRdb's copy has only in-frame clones and lacks some. The data show roughly 66,000 clones, with roughly 85% seen just once and approximately 6.7% held by the top ten. The sample was CD4+ or CD8+ T cells sorted from blood, taken in a trial of the OX40 agonist ivuxolimab. The receptor set was obtained from an adult with an advanced solid tumor such as melanoma, head and neck, liver or kidney cancer.

The chain links TRBV7-9 to TRBJ2-3; D is unclear. This CDR3 spans 14 amino acids. Trimming removed 7 bases from V and 2 bases from J, with 13 bases in between. Germline V gene data show CDR1 as SEHNR and CDR2 as FQNEAQ (reference sequence). DNA of the CDR3: TGTGCCAGCAAGTGGGCGCGCCACACAGATACGCAGTATTTT. Residues: CASKWARHTDTQYF.

The genes are TRBV5-4 and TRBJ1-2, with no clear D. Trimming took off 0 bases at V and 8 bases at J, with 11 bases between the two ends. The CDR3 has 13 residues. From germline, CDR1 is SGHNT and CDR2 YYREEE (reference sequence). As DNA, the CDR3 is TGTGCCAGCAGCTTGGAGAAGGGTGGCGGCTACACCTTC. Translated: CASSLEKGGGYTF.

In this sample, this clone turned up once. This chain's CDR3 is CASRIDRGVSYEQYV. The CDR3 region has the DNA TGTGCCAGCCGCATCGACAGGGGGGTCTCCTACGAGCAGTACGTC. The chain couples TRBV5-5 to TRBJ2-7; TRBD1 matches 9 bases. The trim removed 7 bases at V and 0 bases at J, leaving 8 bases unmatched. Germline V lookup: CDR1 SGHKS, CDR2 YYEKEE (reference sequence). The length of the CDR3 is 15 residues.

The chain carries TRBV2 and TRBJ2-3; 7 positions agree with TRBD2. The CDR3 has 16 amino acids. Germline V gene data show CDR1 as SNHLY and CDR2 as FYNNEI. Losses at the gene ends were 7 bases for V and 0 bases for J; bases not matched to a gene: 10. The CDR3 loop reads CASKRLLADSTDTQYF. Here the CDR3 DNA reads TGTGCCAGCAAGCGGCTGCTAGCGGATAGCACAGATACGCAGTATTTT.

The V and J genes are TRBV7-2 and TRBJ2-1; D perhaps matches TRBD2 (6 bases). The V end was cut by 1 base, the J end by 1 base, with 14 bases between. This CDR3 has 17 residues. Germline V gene sequence: CDR1 SGHTA, CDR2 FQGNSA. The CDR3 bases are TGTGCCAGCAGCTTAGGAGGAGGGAAAGGGTCCTACAATGAGCAGTTCTTC. Its protein is CASSLGGGKGSYNEQFF.

This clone has a handful of counts. The rearrangement links TRBV11-2 to TRBJ1-2; TRBD1 aligns across 8 bases. Trimming at V came to 2 bases and at J to 1 base, leaving 3 bases not matched to a gene. From germline, CDR1 is SGHAT and CDR2 FQNNGV. The CDR3 has 15 residues. CDR3 sequence: CASSLRTGINYGYTF. The CDR3 region has the DNA TGTGCCAGCAGCTTACGGACAGGGATTAACTATGGCTACACCTTC.

The sample holds a few counts of this clone. The chain recombines TRBV10-1 with TRBJ1-3; TRBD1 might be the D (5 bases). The CDR3 contains 18 residues. V lost 2 bases, J lost 0 bases, and 17 bases lay in between. The germline V gene has CDR1 WNHNN and CDR2 SYGVQD (reference sequence). CDR3 nucleotide sequence: TGCGCCAGCAGTGAGCTAAACACCGGGACCCTCTCTGGAAACACCATATATTTT. This encodes CASSELNTGTLSGNTIYF.

There are a few counts of this clone. The chain recombines TRBV4-3 with TRBJ2-5, with no clear D. Germline-derived CDR1 and CDR2 are LGHNA and YSLEER. This CDR3 comprises 15 residues. Trimming shortened V by 1 base and J by 3 bases, and 12 bases separated the two germline ends. DNA of the CDR3: TGCGCCAGCAGCCAAGTTCTTTCTTGGGAAGAGACCCAGTACTTC. It specifies CASSQVLSWEETQYF.

The chain links TRBV7-9 to TRBJ1-1; 11 bases agree with TRBD1. Germline V gene sequence: CDR1 SEHNR, CDR2 FQNEAQ (reference sequence). The CDR3 spans 17 residues. Trimming cost V 5 bases and J 0 bases; bases outside gene matches: 8. CDR3 DNA: TGTGCCAGCAGCCAGCGGACAGGGGGCCTCATGAACACTGAAGCTTTCTTT. This gives the protein CASSQRTGGLMNTEAFF.

In this sample, this clone turned up once. The chain has TRBV27 and TRBJ2-3; 13 bases line up with TRBD2. The CDR3 runs 13 residues. CDR1 MNHEY and CDR2 SMNVEV come from the germline V gene (reference sequence). The ends lost 9 bases at V and 7 bases at J; junction bases unmatched: 4. DNA for the CDR3: TGTGCCAGTCGGACTAGCGGGAGAAATACGCAGTATTTT. Protein sequence: CASRTSGRNTQYF.

The chain carries TRBV28 and TRBJ2-5; D might be TRBD1 or TRBD2, each matching 5 bases. The CDR3 consists of 14 residues. Germline CDR1 is MDHEN and CDR2 is SYDVKM. V lost 4 bases, J lost 5 bases, and 14 bases lay in between. This CDR3 is CASSSRGSGETQYF. The CDR3 DNA reads as TGTGCCAGCAGTTCCCGGGGCTCCGGGGAGACCCAGTACTTC.

This clone was seen only once. The V call is TRBV27, the J call TRBJ2-7; D may be TRBD1 or TRBD2 (5 bases each). There are 14 residues in the CDR3. Germline V gives CDR1 MNHEY, CDR2 SMNVEV (reference sequence). V gave up 6 bases and J gave up 5 bases, with 17 bases separating them. The CDR3 region is CASSPGTLRDEQYF. The CDR3 DNA reads TGTGCCAGCAGCCCCGGGACCCTTCGGGACGAGCAGTACTTC.

The rearrangement links TRBV6-6 to TRBJ1-2, with D hard to call. Germline lookup yields CDR1 MNHNY and CDR2 SVGAGI (reference sequence). This CDR3 has 13 amino acids. The V and J ends lost 7 bases and 4 bases respectively, with 13 bases between them. CDR3 nucleotides: TGTGCCAGCACCCCGTCGGGGATCTATGGCTACACCTTC. It codes for CASTPSGIYGYTF.

The V and J genes are TRBV4-2 and TRBJ1-2; 11 bases agree with TRBD1. Germline values: CDR1 LGHNA, CDR2 YNFKEQ. Trimming took 4 bases from V and 6 from J; bases not matched to a gene: 16. CDR3 length equals 18 residues. The CDR3 spells CASSPTATLGQGENGYTF. For the CDR3, the DNA is TGTGCCAGCAGCCCAACCGCTACCCTGGGACAGGGGGAGAATGGCTACACCTTC.

This clone appeared once. V is TRBV7-3 and J is TRBJ2-1; D call uncertain. CDR3 length: 15 residues. V was cut by 4 bases and J by 0 bases, with 10 bases left in between. Germline V gives CDR1 SGHTA, CDR2 FQGTGA. The CDR3 DNA sequence: TGTGCCAGCAGCTCAACAAGGAGCTCCTACAATGAGCAGTTCTTC. It translates to CASSSTRSSYNEQFF.

The chain recombines TRBV28 with TRBJ1-1; weak D call: TRBD1 (5 bases). This CDR3 is 12 amino acids long. The ends were cut back, 3 bases at V and 4 bases at J, with 6 bases in the middle. CDR1 is MDHEN, CDR2 SYDVKM, per germline. CDR3 bases: TGTGCCAGCAGTTTGGGGGTCACTGAAGCTTTCTTT. Its translation: CASSLGVTEAFF.

In nucleotides, the CDR3 is TGCGCCAGCAGCTTGGAAGGGGGCAGGTCCAATGAGCAGTTCTTC. This gives the protein CASSLEGGRSNEQFF. The V and J genes are TRBV5-1 and TRBJ2-1; 7 bases are shared with TRBD1. V dropped 0 bases and J dropped 6; count of bases not matched to a gene: 6. The germline CDR1 and CDR2 sequences are SGHRS and YFSETQ. CDR3 length: 15 residues.

In this sample, this clone turned up a few times. The chain links TRBV7-2 to TRBJ2-3, with TRBD2 matching 7 bases. The length of the CDR3 is 14 residues. With V trimmed by 1 base and J by 4 bases, 2 bases remained unmatched. Germline CDR1 and CDR2: SGHTA and FQGNSA. As DNA, the CDR3 is TGTGCCAGCAGCTTAGGGGGAGGGCCAGATACGCAGTATTTT. Amino acids: CASSLGGGPDTQYF.